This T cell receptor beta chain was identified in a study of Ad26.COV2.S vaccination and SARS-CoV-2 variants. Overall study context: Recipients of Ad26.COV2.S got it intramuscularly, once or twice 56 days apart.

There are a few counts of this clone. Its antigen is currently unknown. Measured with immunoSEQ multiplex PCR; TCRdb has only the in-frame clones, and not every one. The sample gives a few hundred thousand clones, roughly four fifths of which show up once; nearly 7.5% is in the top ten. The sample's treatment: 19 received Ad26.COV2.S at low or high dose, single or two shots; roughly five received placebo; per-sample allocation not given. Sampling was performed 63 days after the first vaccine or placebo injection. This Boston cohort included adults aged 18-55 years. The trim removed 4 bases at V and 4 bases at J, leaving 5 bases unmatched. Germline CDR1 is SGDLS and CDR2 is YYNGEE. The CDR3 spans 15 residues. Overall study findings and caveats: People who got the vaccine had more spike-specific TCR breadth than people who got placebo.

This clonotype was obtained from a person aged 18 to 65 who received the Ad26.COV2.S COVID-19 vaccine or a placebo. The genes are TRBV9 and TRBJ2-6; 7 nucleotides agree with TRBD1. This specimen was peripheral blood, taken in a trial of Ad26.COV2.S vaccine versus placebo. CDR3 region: CASSKGGAGANVLTF. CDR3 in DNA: TGTGCCAGCAGCAAAGGGGGCGCGGGGGCCAACGTCCTGACTTTC.